This TCR beta chain was captured by sequencing in a study of CD8 T cells in Susac syndrome. Study observations and caveats: It was acknowledged by the study that relatively few individuals were included in its TCR sequencing and HLA analysis.

Concerning this clonotype: Its antigen is not identified.

The CDR3 loop spans 12 amino acids. Germline V gives CDR1 DFQATT, CDR2 SNEGSKA (reference sequence). With random hexamers, reverse transcription was performed on about 0.5 to 1 ug of RNA. TCRdb re-analysed the immunoSEQ multiplex PCR reads in MiXCR, keeping a single row per CDR3 protein. The sample lists 100,000 to 150,000 distinct CDR3 sequences; over 85% were seen once. The chain employs TRBV20-1 and TRBJ2-5; D is perhaps TRBD1 or TRBD2 (6 bases each). The tail of the sequence fits TRBJ2-1 better, so the J call may be wrong. The sequenced sample consisted of CD4+ T cells from PBMCs. This TCR was recovered from a human donor in good health. The CDR3 protein is CSARGSGAHQFF. In DNA, the CDR3 is TGCAGTGCTAGAGGTTCGGGGGCCCACCAGTTCTTC.